What follows are 4 T cell receptor beta chains derived from one specimen sequenced in a study of tissue T cells after allogeneic stem cell transplantation. Using immunoSEQ multiplex PCR, the repertoire was profiled, and TCRdb retains in-frame clones only, with some absent. The sample includes 25,000 to 30,000 clones, roughly 87% of them seen just once. Sequenced here: blood, sampled before transplantation. The source is a woman aged 18 to 55 who later had graft-versus-host disease after an allogeneic stem cell transplant.

This clone has only a few counts. V is TRBV9 and J is TRBJ1-6; 7 positions agree with TRBD1. CDR1 is SGDLS and CDR2 is YYNGEE in the germline V gene. V gave up 7 bases and J gave up 6 bases; unmatched junction bases: 10. The CDR3 contains 15 residues. CDR3 DNA: TGTGCCAGCGGTCGGGCAGGGGGAACTAATTCACCCCTCCACTTT. Translation: CASGRAGGTNSPLHF.

The V gene is TRBV7-9, the J gene TRBJ1-6; 8 bases map to TRBD1. This CDR3 comprises 15 residues. Germline CDR1 and CDR2: SEHNR and FQNEAQ (reference sequence). Trimming took 1 base from V and 7 from J; bases not matched to a gene: 3. The CDR3 loop reads CASSLDDRGNSPLHF. CDR3 coding DNA: TGTGCCAGCAGCTTAGACGACAGGGGCAATTCACCCCTCCACTTT.

The chain recombines TRBV11-3 with TRBJ1-1; no clear D. From germline, CDR1 is SGHNT and CDR2 YENEEA. V lost 0 bases, J lost 4 bases, and 12 bases lay in between. The CDR3 totals 15 residues. CDR3 sequence reads: CASSLDGSYGTEAFF. For the CDR3, the DNA is TGTGCCAGCAGCTTAGATGGGAGCTACGGCACTGAAGCTTTCTTT.

In its sample, this clone was seen once. This chain links TRBV5-1 with TRBJ2-3; the match to TRBD2 covers 12 bases. V dropped 0 bases and J dropped 5; count of bases not matched to a gene: 10. This CDR3 spans 18 amino acids. Germline CDR1 SGHRS, CDR2 YFSETQ. The CDR3 DNA reads as TGCGCCAGCAGCTTGGCCGCGACTAGCGGGGGAGTCGGAGATACGCAGTATTTT. Translating it yields CASSLAATSGGVGDTQYF.